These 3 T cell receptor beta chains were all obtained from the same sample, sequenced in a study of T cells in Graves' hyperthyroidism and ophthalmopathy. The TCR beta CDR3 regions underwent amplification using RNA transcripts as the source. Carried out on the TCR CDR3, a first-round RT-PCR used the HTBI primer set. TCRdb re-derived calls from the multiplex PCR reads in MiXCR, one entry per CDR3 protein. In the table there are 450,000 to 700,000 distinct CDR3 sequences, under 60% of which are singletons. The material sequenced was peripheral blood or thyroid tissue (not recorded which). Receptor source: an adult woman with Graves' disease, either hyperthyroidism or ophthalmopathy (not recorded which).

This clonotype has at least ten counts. The CDR3 loop reads CASRGLAGGRDQETQYF. CDR3 in DNA: TGCGCCAGCAGAGGACTAGCGGGAGGCCGGGACCAAGAGACCCAGTACTTC. The V and J genes are TRBV5-1 and TRBJ2-5, with 14 bases that match TRBD2. CDR3 length equals 17 residues. Trimming at V came to 5 bases and at J to 0 bases, leaving 6 bases not matched to a gene. CDR1 and CDR2 from the germline V gene are SGHRS and YFSETQ.

CDR3 sequence (DNA): TGCAGTGCTCCCGGGACAGCGCACACTGAAGCTTTCTTT. This gives the protein CSAPGTAHTEAFF. This chain connects TRBV20-1 to TRBJ1-1; the match to TRBD1 covers 7 bases. V lost 5 bases, J lost 3 bases, and 6 bases stayed unmatched. CDR1 and CDR2 from the germline V gene are DFQATT and SNEGSKA (reference sequence). The CDR3 is 13 residues long.

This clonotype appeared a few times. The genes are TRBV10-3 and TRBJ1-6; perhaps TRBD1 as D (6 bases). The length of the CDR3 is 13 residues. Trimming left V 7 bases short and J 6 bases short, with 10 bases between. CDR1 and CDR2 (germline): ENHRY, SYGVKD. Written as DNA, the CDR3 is TGTGCCATCACCCCAGGGGTTAATTCACCCCTCCACTTT. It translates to CAITPGVNSPLHF.